In this sample, the clone carrying this T cell receptor beta chain turned up a few times. What it recognizes is unknown. V lost 0 bases, J lost 6 bases, and 6 bases lay in between. Germline loops: CDR1 KGHSH, CDR2 LQKENI. The CDR3 is 13 amino acids. The data belong to a study of cytomegalovirus exposure and HLA in healthy donors. With 60 Vbeta and 13 Jbeta primers, the PCR was carried out. The protocol was immunoSEQ multiplex PCR, while the TCRdb copy is restricted to in-frame clones and leaves out a portion. The table shows fewer than 250,000 clones, with around 85% occurring only once. General observations from the study: Some segments of the V type, notably TRBV6-2 and TRBV6-3, were excluded as indistinguishable.

The origin of this receptor is a human donor in good health. This chain connects TRBV18 to TRBJ2-1, with D uncertain. Sequencing was carried out using PBMCs. CDR3 sequence reads: CASSPPSINEQFF. The CDR3 DNA sequence: TGTGCCAGCTCACCACCTAGTATCAATGAGCAGTTCTTC.